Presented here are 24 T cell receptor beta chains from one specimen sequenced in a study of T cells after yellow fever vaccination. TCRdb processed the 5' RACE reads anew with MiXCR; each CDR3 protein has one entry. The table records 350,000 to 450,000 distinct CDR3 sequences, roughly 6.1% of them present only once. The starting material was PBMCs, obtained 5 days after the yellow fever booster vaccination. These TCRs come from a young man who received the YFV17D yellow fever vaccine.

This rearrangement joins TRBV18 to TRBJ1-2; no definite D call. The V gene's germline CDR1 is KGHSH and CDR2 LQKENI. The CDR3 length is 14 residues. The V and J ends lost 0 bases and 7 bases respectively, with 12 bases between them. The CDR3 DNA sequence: TGTGCCAGCTCACCACCGGTAACGGCTCTTGGCTACACCTTC. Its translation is CASSPPVTALGYTF.

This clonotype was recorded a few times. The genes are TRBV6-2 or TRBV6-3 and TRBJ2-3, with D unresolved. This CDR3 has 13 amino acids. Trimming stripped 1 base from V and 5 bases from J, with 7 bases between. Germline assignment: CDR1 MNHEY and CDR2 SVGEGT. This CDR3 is CASSYWSKDTQYF. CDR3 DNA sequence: TGTGCCAGCAGTTACTGGTCGAAAGATACGCAGTATTTT.

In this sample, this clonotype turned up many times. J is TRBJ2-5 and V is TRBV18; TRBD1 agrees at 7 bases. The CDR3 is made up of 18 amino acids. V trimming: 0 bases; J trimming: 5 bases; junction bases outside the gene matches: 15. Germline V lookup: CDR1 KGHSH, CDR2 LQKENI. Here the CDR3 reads CASSPPGTDFSDGETQYF. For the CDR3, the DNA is TGTGCCAGCTCACCACCCGGGACAGACTTCTCAGACGGGGAGACCCAGTACTTC.

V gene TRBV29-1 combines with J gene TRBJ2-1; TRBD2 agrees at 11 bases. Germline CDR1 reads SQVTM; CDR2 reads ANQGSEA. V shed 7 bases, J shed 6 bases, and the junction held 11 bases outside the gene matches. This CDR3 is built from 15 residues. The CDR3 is CSALLSGRALNEQFF. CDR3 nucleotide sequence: TGCAGCGCCCTACTTAGCGGGAGGGCCCTCAATGAGCAGTTCTTC.

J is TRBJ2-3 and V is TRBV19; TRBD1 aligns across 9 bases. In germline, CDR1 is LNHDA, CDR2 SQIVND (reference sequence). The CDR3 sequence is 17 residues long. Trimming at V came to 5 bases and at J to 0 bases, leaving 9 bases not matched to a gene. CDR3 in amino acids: CASSWTGALASTDTQYF. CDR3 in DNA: TGTGCCAGTAGTTGGACAGGGGCACTTGCTAGCACAGATACGCAGTATTTT.

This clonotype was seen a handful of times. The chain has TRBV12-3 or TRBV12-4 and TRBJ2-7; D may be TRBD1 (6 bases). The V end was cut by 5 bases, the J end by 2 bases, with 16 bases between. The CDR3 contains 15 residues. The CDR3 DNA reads TGTGCCAGCAGTCCCGGGACACGGAGCACCTACGAGCAGTACTTC. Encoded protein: CASSPGTRSTYEQYF.

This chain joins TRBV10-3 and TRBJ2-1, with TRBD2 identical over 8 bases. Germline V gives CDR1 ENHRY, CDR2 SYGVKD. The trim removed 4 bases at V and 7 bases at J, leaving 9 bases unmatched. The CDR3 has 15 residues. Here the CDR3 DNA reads TGTGCCATCAGTGCTACTAGCGGCAGTGATAATGAGCAGTTCTTC. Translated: CAISATSGSDNEQFF.

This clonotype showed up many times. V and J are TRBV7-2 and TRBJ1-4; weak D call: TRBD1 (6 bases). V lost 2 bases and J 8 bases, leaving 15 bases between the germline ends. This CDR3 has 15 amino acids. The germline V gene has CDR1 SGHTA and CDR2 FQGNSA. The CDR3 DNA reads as TGTGCCAGCAGCTTATTCGGACAGCCTGGGGAAAAACTGTTTTTT. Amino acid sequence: CASSLFGQPGEKLFF.

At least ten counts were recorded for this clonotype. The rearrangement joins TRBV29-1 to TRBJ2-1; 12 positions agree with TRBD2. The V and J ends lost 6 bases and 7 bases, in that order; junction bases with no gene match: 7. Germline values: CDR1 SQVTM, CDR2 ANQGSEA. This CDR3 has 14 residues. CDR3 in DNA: TGCAGCGTACTAAGACTAGCGGGAGATAATGAGCAGTTCTTC. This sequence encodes CSVLRLAGDNEQFF.

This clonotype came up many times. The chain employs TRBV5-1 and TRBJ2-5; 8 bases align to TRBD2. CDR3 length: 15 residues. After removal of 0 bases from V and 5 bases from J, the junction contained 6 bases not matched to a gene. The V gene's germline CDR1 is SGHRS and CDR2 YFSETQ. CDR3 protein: CASSLDGLAVETQYF. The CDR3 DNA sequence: TGCGCCAGCAGCTTGGATGGACTAGCTGTGGAGACCCAGTACTTC.

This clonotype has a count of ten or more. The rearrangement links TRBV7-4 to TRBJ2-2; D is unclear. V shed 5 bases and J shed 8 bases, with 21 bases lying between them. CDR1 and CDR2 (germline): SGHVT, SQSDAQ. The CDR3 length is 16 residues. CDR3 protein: CASSPTGLYCLGELFF. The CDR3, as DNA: TGTGCCAGCAGCCCGACGGGCCTCTACTGCTTAGGGGAGCTGTTTTTT.

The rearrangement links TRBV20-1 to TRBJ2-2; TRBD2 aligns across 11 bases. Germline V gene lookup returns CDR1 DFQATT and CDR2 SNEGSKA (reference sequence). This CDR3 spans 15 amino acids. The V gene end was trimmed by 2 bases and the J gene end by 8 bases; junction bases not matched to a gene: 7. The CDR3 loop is CSARTSGSISGELFF. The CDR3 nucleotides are TGCAGTGCTAGAACTAGCGGGAGCATCTCGGGGGAGCTGTTTTTT.

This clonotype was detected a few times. CDR3 sequence reads: CASRPTRGLFSTQYF. DNA for the CDR3: TGTGCCAGCAGGCCTACCCGTGGCCTGTTCTCAACCCAGTACTTC. The chain uses TRBV7-2 and TRBJ2-5, with no clear D. The CDR3 runs 15 residues. V dropped 6 bases and J dropped 8 bases, with 22 bases sitting between them. CDR1 is SGHTA and CDR2 is FQGNSA in the germline V gene.

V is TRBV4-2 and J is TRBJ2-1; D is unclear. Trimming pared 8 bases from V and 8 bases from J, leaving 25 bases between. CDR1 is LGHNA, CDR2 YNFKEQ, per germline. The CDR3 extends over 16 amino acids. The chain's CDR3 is CASGPGLRCQDYEQFF. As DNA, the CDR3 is TGTGCCAGCGGCCCCGGCCTCCGGTGCCAAGACTATGAGCAGTTCTTC.

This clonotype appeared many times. The CDR3 bases are TGTGCCAGCAGCGTGTCTGGCGGGACTGTTTCCTCGGAAGCTTTCTTT. This gives the protein CASSVSGGTVSSEAFF. The chain has TRBV7-9 and TRBJ1-1; TRBD1 is a possible D gene (5 bases). Germline CDR1 is SEHNR and CDR2 is FQNEAQ (reference sequence). Trimming removed 5 bases at V and 8 bases at J, with 24 bases between. This CDR3 spans 16 amino acids.

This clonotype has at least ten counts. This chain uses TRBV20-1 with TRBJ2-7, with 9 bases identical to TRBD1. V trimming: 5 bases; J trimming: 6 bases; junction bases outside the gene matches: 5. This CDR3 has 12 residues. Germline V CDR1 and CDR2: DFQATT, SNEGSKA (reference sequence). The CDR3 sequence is CSARGQGGEQYF. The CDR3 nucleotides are TGCAGTGCTCGGGGACAGGGAGGCGAGCAGTACTTC.

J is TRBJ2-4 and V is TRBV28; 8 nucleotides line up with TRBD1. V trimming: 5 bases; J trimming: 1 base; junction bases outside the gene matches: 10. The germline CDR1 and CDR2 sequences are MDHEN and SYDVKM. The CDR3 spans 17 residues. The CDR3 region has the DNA TGTGCCAGCAGTATTAGCCCCAGGGGGCGCGCCAAAAACATTCAGTACTTC. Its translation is CASSISPRGRAKNIQYF.

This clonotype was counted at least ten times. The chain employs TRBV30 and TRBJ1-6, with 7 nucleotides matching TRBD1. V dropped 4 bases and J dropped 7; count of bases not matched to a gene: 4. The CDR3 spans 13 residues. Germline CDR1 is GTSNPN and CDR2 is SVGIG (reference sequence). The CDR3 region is CAWTGTENSPLHF. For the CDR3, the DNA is TGTGCCTGGACCGGGACAGAAAATTCACCCCTCCACTTT. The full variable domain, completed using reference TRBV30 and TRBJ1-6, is SQTIHQWPATLVQPVGSPLSLECTVEGTSNPNLYWYRQAAGRGLQLLFYSVGIGQISSEVPQNLSASRPQDRQFILSSKKLLLSDSGFYLCAWTGTENSPLHFGNGTRLTVT.

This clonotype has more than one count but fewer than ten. The CDR3 region has the DNA TGCAGCGTTGAAGACAGACTAGCGCCCCCGTCGGATACGCAGTATTTT. Translating it yields CSVEDRLAPPSDTQYF. The chain has TRBV29-1 and TRBJ2-3; 8 bases are shared with TRBD2. Per the germline V gene, CDR1 is SQVTM and CDR2 is ANQGSEA. This CDR3 spans 16 amino acids. Germline trimming cut 0 bases from V and 6 bases from J; bases unmatched to any gene: 11.

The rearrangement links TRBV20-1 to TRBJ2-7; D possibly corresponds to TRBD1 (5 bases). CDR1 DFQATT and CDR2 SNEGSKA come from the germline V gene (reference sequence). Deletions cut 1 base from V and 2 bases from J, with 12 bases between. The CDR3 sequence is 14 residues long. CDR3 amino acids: CSARGQYQTYEQYF. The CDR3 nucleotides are TGCAGTGCTAGAGGACAGTATCAAACCTACGAGCAGTACTTC.

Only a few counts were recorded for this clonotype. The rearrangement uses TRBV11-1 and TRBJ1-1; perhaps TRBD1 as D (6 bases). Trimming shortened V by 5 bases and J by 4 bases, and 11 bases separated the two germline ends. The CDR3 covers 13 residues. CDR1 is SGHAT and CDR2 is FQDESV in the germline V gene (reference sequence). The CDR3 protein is CASSRTGFTEAFF. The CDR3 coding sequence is TGTGCCAGCAGCCGAACAGGGTTCACTGAAGCTTTCTTT.

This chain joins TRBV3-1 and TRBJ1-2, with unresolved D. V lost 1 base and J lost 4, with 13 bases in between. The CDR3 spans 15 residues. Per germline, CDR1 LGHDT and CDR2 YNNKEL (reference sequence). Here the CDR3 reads CASSQGRWSGYGYTF. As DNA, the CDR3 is TGTGCCAGCAGCCAAGGTCGGTGGAGTGGCTATGGCTACACCTTC.

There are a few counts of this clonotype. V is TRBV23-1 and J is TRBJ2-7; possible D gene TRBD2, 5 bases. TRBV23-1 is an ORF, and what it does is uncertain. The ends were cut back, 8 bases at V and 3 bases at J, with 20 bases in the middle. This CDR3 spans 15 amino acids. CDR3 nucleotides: TGCGCCAGCGGACTTTGGTTGGCAGGAGACTACGAGCAGTACTTC. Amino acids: CASGLWLAGDYEQYF.

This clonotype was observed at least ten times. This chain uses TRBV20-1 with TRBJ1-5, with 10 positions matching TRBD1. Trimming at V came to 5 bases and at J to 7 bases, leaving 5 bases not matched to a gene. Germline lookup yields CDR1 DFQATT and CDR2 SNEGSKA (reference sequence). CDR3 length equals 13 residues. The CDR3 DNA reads TGCAGTGCTCGGGCGACAGGGGGCCAGCCCCAGCATTTT. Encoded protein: CSARATGGQPQHF.